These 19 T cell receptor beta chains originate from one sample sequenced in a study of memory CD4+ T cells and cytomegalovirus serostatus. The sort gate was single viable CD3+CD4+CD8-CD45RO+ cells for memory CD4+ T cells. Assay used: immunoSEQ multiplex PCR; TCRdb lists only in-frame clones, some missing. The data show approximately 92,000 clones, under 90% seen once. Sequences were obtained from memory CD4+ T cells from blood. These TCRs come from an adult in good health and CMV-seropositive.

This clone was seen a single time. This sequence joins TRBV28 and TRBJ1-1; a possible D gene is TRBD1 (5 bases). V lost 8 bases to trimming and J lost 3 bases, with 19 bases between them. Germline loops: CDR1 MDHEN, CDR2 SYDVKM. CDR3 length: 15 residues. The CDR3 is CASLPLWTGDTEAFF. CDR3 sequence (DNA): TGTGCCAGCCTTCCTTTATGGACGGGGGACACTGAAGCTTTCTTT.

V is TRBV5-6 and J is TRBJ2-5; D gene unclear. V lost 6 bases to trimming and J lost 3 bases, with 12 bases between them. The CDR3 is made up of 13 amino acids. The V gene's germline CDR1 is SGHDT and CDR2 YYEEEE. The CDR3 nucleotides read TGTGCCAGCACCCCAAACGACAAAGAGACCCAGTACTTC. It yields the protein CASTPNDKETQYF.

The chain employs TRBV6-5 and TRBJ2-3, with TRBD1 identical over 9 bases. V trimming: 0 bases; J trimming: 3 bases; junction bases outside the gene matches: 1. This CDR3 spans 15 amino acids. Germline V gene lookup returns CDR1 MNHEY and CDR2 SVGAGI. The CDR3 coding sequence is TGTGCCAGCAGTTACTCCGGGACAGGGACAGATACGCAGTATTTT. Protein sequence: CASSYSGTGTDTQYF.

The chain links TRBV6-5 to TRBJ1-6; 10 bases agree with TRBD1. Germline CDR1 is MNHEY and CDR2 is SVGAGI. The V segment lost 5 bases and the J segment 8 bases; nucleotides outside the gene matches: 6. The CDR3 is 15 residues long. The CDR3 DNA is TGTGCCAGCAGTACAGCGGGACAGGGGTATTCACCCCTCCACTTT. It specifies CASSTAGQGYSPLHF.

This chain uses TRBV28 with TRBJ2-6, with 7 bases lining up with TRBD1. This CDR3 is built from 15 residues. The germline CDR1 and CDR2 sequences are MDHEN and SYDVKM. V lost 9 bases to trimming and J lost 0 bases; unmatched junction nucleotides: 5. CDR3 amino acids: CASGTDRSGANVLTF. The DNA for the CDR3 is TGTGCCAGTGGGACAGACCGCTCTGGGGCCAACGTCCTGACTTTC.

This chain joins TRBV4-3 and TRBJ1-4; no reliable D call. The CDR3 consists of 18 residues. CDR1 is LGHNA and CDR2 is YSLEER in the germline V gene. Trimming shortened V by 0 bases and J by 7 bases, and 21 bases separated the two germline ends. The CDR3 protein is CASSQDRPTSAEAEKLFF. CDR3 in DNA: TGCGCCAGCAGCCAAGATCGCCCGACATCGGCAGAGGCTGAAAAACTGTTTTTT.

This CDR3 is CASSPRGYLRETQYF. CDR3 in DNA: TGTGCCAGTAGCCCTCGGGGCTACCTCCGAGAGACCCAGTACTTC. This chain links TRBV19 with TRBJ2-5, with D perhaps TRBD1 or TRBD2 (5 bases each). Germline lookup yields CDR1 LNHDA and CDR2 SQIVND (reference sequence). The CDR3 is 15 residues long. The V and J ends lost 6 bases and 4 bases respectively, with 18 bases between them.

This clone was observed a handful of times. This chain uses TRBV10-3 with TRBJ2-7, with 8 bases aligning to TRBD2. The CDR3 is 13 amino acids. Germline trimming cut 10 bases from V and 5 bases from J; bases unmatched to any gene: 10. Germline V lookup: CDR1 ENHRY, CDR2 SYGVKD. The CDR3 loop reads CASGLARSNEQYF. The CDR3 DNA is TGTGCCAGCGGACTAGCTCGAAGCAACGAGCAGTACTTC.

The CDR3 sequence is CASSLASLYNEQFF. The CDR3 region has the DNA TGTGCCAGCAGTTTGGCTAGCCTCTACAATGAGCAGTTCTTC. The chain links TRBV28 to TRBJ2-1, with D maybe TRBD2 (5 bases). This CDR3 region has 14 residues. With 3 bases removed from V and 3 bases from J, the gap between germline ends came to 9 bases. Germline V CDR1 and CDR2: MDHEN, SYDVKM.

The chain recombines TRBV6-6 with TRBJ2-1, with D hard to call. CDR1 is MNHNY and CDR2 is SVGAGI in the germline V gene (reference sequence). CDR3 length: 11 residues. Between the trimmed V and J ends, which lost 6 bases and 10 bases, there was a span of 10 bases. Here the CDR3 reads CASSPGREQFF. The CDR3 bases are TGTGCCAGCAGCCCGGGCCGGGAGCAGTTCTTC.

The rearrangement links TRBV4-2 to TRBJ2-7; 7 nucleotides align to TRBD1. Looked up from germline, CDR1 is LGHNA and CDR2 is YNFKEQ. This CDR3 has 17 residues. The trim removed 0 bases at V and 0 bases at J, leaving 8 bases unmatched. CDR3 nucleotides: TGTGCCAGCAGCCAAGAAGGGGGCAGGGGATACTCCTACGAGCAGTACTTC. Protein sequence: CASSQEGGRGYSYEQYF.

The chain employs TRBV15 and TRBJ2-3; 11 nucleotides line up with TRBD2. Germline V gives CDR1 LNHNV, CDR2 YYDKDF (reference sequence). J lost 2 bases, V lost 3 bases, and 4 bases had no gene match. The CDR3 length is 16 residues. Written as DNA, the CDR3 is TGTGCCACCAGCAGGACTAGCGGGGAGTACACAGATACGCAGTATTTT. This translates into CATSRTSGEYTDTQYF.

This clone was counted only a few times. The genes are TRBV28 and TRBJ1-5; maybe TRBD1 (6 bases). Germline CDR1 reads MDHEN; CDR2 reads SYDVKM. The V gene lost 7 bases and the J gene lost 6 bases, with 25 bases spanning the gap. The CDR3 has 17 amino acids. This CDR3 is CASTPGATGVSGQPQHF. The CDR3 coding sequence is TGTGCCAGCACTCCAGGGGCGACAGGTGTAAGCGGTCAGCCCCAGCATTTT.

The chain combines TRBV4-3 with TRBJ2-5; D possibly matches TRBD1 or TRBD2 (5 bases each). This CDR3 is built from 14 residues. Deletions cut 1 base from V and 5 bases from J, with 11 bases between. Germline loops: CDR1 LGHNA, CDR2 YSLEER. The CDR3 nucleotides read TGCGCCAGCAGCCAAGGGCTAGCAGGGGAGACCCAGTACTTC. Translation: CASSQGLAGETQYF.

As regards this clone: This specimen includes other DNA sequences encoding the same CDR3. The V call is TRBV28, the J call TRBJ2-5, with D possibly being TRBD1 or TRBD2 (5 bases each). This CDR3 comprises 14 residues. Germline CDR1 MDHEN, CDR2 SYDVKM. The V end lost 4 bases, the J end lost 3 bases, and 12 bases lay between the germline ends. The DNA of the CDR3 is TGTGCCAGCAGTTCTGGGACGGTAAAAGAGACCCAGTACTTC. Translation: CASSSGTVKETQYF.

The CDR3 DNA sequence: TGTGCCAGCAGTTTAGATCGGCTAGCGGGAACCTACGAGCAGTACTTC. Translated, it gives CASSLDRLAGTYEQYF. V usage is TRBV28 and J usage is TRBJ2-7, with TRBD2 identical over 9 bases. Germline V gives CDR1 MDHEN, CDR2 SYDVKM. The J segment lost 2 bases and the V segment lost 2 bases, leaving 7 bases of the junction unmatched. This CDR3 contains 16 residues. Drawing the rest from reference TRBV28 and TRBJ2-7, the complete variable domain is DVKVTQSSRYLVKRTGEKVFLECVQDMDHENMFWYRQDPGLGLRLIYFSYDVKMKEKGDIPEGYSVSREKKERFSLILESASTNQTSMYLCASSLDRLAGTYEQYFGPGTRLTVT.

The DNA for the CDR3 is TGTGCCAGCAGGAGACAAGTGAACACTGAAGCTTTCTTT. Its protein is CASRRQVNTEAFF. The rearrangement uses TRBV5-5 and TRBJ1-1; D is unresolved. CDR1 is SGHKS, CDR2 YYEKEE, per germline (reference sequence). V gave up 5 bases and J gave up 0 bases, with 8 bases separating them. This CDR3 spans 13 amino acids.

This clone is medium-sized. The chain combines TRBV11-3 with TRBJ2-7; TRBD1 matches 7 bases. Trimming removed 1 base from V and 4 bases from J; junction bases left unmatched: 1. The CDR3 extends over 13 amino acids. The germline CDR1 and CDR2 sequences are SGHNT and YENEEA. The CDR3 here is CASSLAQGYEQYF. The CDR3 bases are TGTGCCAGCAGCTTAGCACAGGGGTACGAGCAGTACTTC.

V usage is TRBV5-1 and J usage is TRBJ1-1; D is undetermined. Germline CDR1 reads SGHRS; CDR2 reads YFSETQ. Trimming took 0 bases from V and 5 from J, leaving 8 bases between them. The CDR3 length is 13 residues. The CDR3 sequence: CASSLEYRTEAFF. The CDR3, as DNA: TGCGCCAGCAGCTTGGAGTATAGGACTGAAGCTTTCTTT.